This TCR beta chain was sequenced for a study of shared clonotypes between healthy human individuals. Study at large: The study drew on a couple of women and a few men aged 18 to 49 as donors.

Germline-derived CDR1 and CDR2 are SGHNT and YENEEA. There are 16 residues in the CDR3. J gave up 4 bases and V 0 bases, and 7 bases lay outside the gene matches. TCRdb keeps only in-frame clones here, not all; method: immunoSEQ multiplex PCR. Of about 470,000 clones in the sample, roughly 80% are singletons; the top ten hold about 13%. Approximately 95 million PBMCs went into genomic DNA for unsorted samples. This receptor was identified in a woman in her thirties or forties in good health. Some clones in this sample may be carry-over from other donors' samples. The specimen was PBMCs. The chain joins TRBV11-3 to TRBJ2-7, with 9 bases aligning to TRBD1. This CDR3 is CASSLDAGQGIYEQYF. The CDR3 nucleotides read TGTGCCAGCAGCTTAGACGCCGGACAGGGGATTTACGAGCAGTACTTC. The whole variable domain, filled in from reference TRBV11-3 and TRBJ2-7, reads EAGVVQSPRYKIIEKKQPVAFWCNPISGHNTLYWYLQNLGQGPELLIRYENEEAVDDSQLPKDRFSAERLKGVDSTLKIQPAELGDSAVYLCASSLDAGQGIYEQYFGPGTRLTVT.